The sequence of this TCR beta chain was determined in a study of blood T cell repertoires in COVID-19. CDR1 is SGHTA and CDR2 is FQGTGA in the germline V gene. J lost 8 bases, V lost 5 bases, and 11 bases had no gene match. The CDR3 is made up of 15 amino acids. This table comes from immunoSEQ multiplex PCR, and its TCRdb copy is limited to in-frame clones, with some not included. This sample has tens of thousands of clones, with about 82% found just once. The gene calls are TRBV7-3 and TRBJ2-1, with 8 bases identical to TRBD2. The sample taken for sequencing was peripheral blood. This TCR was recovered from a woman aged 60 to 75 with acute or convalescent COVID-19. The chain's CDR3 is CASSRLGTSSDEQFF. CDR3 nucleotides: TGTGCCAGCAGCCGCCTCGGGACTAGTTCCGATGAGCAGTTCTTC.